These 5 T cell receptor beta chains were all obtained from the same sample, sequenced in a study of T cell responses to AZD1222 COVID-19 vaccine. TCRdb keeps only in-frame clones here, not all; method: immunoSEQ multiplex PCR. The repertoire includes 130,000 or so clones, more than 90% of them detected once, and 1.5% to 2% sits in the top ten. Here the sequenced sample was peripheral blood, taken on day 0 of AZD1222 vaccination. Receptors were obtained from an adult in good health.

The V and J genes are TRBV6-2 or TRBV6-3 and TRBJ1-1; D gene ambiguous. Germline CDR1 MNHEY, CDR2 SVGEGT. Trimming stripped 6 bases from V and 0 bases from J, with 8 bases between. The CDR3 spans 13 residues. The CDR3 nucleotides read TGTGCCAGCAGCAGAATGATGAACACTGAAGCTTTCTTT. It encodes CASSRMMNTEAFF.

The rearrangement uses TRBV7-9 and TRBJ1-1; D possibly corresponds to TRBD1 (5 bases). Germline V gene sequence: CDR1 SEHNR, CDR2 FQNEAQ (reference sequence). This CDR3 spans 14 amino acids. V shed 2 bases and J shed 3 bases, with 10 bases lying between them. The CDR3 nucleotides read TGTGCCAGCAGCTTACGGGGCCCCGACACTGAAGCTTTCTTT. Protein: CASSLRGPDTEAFF. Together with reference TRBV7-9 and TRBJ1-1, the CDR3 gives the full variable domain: DTGVSQNPRHKITKRGQNVTFRCDPISEHNRLYWYRQTLGQGPEFLTYFQNEAQLEKSRLLSDRFSAERPKGSFSTLEIQRTEQGDSAMYLCASSLRGPDTEAFFGQGTRLTVV.

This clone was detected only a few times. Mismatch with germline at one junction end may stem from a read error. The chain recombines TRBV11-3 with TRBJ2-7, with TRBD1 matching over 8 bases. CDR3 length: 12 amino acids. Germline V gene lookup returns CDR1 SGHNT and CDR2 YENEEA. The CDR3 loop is CASSKPGQVTAF. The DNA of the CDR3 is TGTGCCAGCAGCAAACCGGGACAGGTTACAGCCTTC. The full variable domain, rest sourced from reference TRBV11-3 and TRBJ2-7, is EAGVVQSPRYKIIEKKQPVAFWCNPISGHNTLYWYLQNLGQGPELLIRYENEEAVDDSQLPKDRFSAERLKGVDSTLKIQPAELGDSAVYLCASSKPGQVTAFGPGTRLTVT.

The CDR3 region is CAILRDISSGNTIYF. The CDR3, as DNA: TGTGCCATCCTCCGGGACATTAGCTCTGGAAACACCATATATTTT. The chain joins TRBV10-3 to TRBJ1-3; possible D gene TRBD1, 6 bases. The germline V gene has CDR1 ENHRY and CDR2 SYGVKD. The CDR3 runs 15 residues. V was shortened by 8 bases and J by 0 bases, with 14 bases between the two germline ends.

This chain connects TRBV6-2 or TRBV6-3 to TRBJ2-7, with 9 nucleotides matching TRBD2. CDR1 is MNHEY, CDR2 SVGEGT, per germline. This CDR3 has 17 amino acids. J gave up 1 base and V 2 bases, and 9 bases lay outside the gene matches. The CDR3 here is CASSYEGGSGRSYEQYF. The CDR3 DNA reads TGTGCCAGCAGTTACGAAGGTGGCAGCGGGAGGTCCTACGAGCAGTACTTC.